Presented here are 25 T cell receptor beta chains from one specimen sequenced in a study. MiXCR was run by TCRdb on the 5' RACE reads, yielding one entry per CDR3 protein. The sample carries 600 to 650 distinct CDR3 sequences, under 15% recorded once. The source material was total memory T cells from blood PBMCs. The subset was: transitional memory CD4+ T cells. These receptors all stem from a female donor with HIV.

This chain links TRBV10-1 with TRBJ2-1, with D unresolved. V gave up 2 bases and J gave up 0 bases, with 8 bases separating them. CDR1 and CDR2 (germline): WNHNN, SYGVQD (reference sequence). This CDR3 comprises 15 residues. CDR3 sequence (DNA): TGCGCCAGCAGTGAGGTTCTTAGCTCCTACAATGAGCAGTTCTTC. Translating gives CASSEVLSSYNEQFF.

This clonotype is large within its sample. The V and J genes are TRBV10-3 and TRBJ1-1; perhaps TRBD1 as D (5 bases). V lost 2 bases and J 1 base, leaving 8 bases between the germline ends. This CDR3 spans 14 amino acids. The germline gives CDR1 ENHRY, CDR2 SYGVKD. The CDR3 nucleotides are TGTGCCATCAGTGAGGGGGGGGAGAACACTGAAGCTTTCTTT. Encoded protein: CAISEGGENTEAFF.

This clonotype has only a few counts. J is TRBJ2-1 and V is TRBV5-1; D gene unclear. V was clipped by 5 bases and J by 0 bases, with 12 bases between them. Germline V CDR1 and CDR2: SGHRS, YFSETQ. CDR3 length: 15 residues. The DNA for the CDR3 is TGCGCCAGCAGGCCGGATATTTCCTCCTACAATGAGCAGTTCTTC. The encoded protein is CASRPDISSYNEQFF.

Within the sample, this clonotype is large (0.1 to 1%). This chain links TRBV29-1 with TRBJ2-1; TRBD1 agrees at 8 bases. This CDR3 has 12 residues. The trim removed 7 bases at V and 6 bases at J, leaving 5 bases unmatched. The V gene's germline CDR1 is SQVTM and CDR2 ANQGSEA. CDR3 bases: TGCAGCGCTGCAGGGGGCTCCAATGAGCAGTTCTTC. Protein sequence: CSAAGGSNEQFF.

The chain is built from TRBV6-2 or TRBV6-3 and TRBJ2-5, with 7 bases identical to TRBD2. V dropped 2 bases and J dropped 5; count of bases not matched to a gene: 11. The germline V gene encodes CDR1 MNHEY and CDR2 SVGEGT. The CDR3 spans 16 residues. DNA for the CDR3: TGTGCCAGCAGTTACACTAGCGCTAAGGGTAGGGAGACCCAGTACTTC. Protein sequence: CASSYTSAKGRETQYF.

This chain connects TRBV7-2 to TRBJ1-1, with a weak D call TRBD1 (5 bases). The CDR3 loop spans 13 amino acids. Between the trimmed V and J ends, which lost 5 bases and 1 base, there was a span of 8 bases. Germline loops: CDR1 SGHTA, CDR2 FQGNSA. The CDR3 sequence is CASSGGSNTEAFF. In DNA form, the CDR3 reads TGTGCCAGCAGCGGGGGGTCGAACACTGAAGCTTTCTTT. The full variable domain, rest sourced from reference TRBV7-2 and TRBJ1-1, is GAGVSQSPSNKVTEKGKDVELRCDPISGHTALYWYRQSLGQGLEFLIYFQGNSAPDKSGLPSDRFSAERTGGSVSTLTIQRTQQEDSAVYLCASSGGSNTEAFFGQGTRLTVV.

The CDR3 DNA sequence: TGTGCCATCAGTGATCGTCGGGGGAACAATCAGCCCCAGCATTTT. Translation: CAISDRRGNNQPQHF. V is TRBV10-3 and J is TRBJ1-5; D is perhaps TRBD1 (5 bases). In germline, CDR1 is ENHRY, CDR2 SYGVKD. V lost 3 bases and J 3 bases, leaving 12 bases between the germline ends. This CDR3 comprises 15 residues.

This clonotype was picked up a small number of times. This chain links TRBV2 with TRBJ1-5; TRBD1 matches at 7 bases. Germline V CDR1 and CDR2: SNHLY, FYNNEI. V was pared by 5 bases and J by 4 bases, with 8 bases of the junction left unmatched. The length of the CDR3 is 15 residues. The CDR3 coding sequence is TGTGCCAGCAGTCGGTCTTCAGGGGGAAATCAGCCCCAGCATTTT. Translating it yields CASSRSSGGNQPQHF.

The CDR3 is CASSEYPTSGGMDEQYV. Written as DNA, the CDR3 is TGCGCCAGCAGTGAGTACCCCACTAGCGGGGGAATGGACGAGCAGTACGTC. This rearrangement joins TRBV10-1 to TRBJ2-7, with 11 bases identical to TRBD2. This CDR3 spans 17 amino acids. V lost 1 base to trimming and J lost 5 bases; unmatched junction nucleotides: 10. The V gene's germline CDR1 is WNHNN and CDR2 SYGVQD (reference sequence).

This clonotype was detected a few times. The chain couples TRBV7-2 to TRBJ2-1, with D uncertain. CDR1 is SGHTA and CDR2 is FQGNSA in the germline V gene. The V and J ends lost 5 bases and 7 bases respectively, with 12 bases between them. The CDR3 covers 13 residues. CDR3 protein: CASSPLAGNEQFF. The CDR3 nucleotides are TGTGCCAGCAGCCCGCTCGCCGGGAATGAGCAGTTCTTC. The entire variable domain, with the rest obtained from reference TRBV7-2 and TRBJ2-1, is as follows: GAGVSQSPSNKVTEKGKDVELRCDPISGHTALYWYRQSLGQGLEFLIYFQGNSAPDKSGLPSDRFSAERTGGSVSTLTIQRTQQEDSAVYLCASSPLAGNEQFFGPGTRLTVL.

The chain recombines TRBV6-5 with TRBJ1-1; 7 bases match TRBD1. J lost 4 bases, V lost 1 base, and 3 bases had no gene match. The CDR3 covers 14 residues. CDR1 is MNHEY and CDR2 is SVGAGI in the germline V gene. The CDR3 DNA reads TGTGCCAGCAGTTACTTTTCAGGGGGCACTGAAGCTTTCTTT. It yields the protein CASSYFSGGTEAFF.

This clonotype was picked up a small number of times. The chain uses TRBV18 and TRBJ2-5; a possible D gene is TRBD2 (5 bases). CDR1 is KGHSH and CDR2 is LQKENI in the germline V gene. V was cut by 2 bases and J by 5 bases, with 15 bases left in between. CDR3 length: 15 amino acids. CDR3 bases: TGTGCCAGCTCACCAGGAGGAATTGGGCAGGAGACCCAGTACTTC. Its protein is CASSPGGIGQETQYF. The whole variable domain, remainder taken from reference TRBV18 and TRBJ2-5, is NAGVMQNPRHLVRRRGQEARLRCSPMKGHSHVYWYRQLPEEGLKFMVYLQKENIIDESGMPKERFSAEFPKEGPSILRIQQVVRGDSAAYFCASSPGGIGQETQYFGPGTRLLVL.

V and J are TRBV15 and TRBJ1-1, with D maybe TRBD1 (5 bases). The CDR3 is 15 amino acids. Trimming cost V 0 bases and J 6 bases, with 14 bases left between them. The V gene's germline CDR1 is LNHNV and CDR2 YYDKDF (reference sequence). The CDR3 loop reads CATSRDLGRAPEAFF. The CDR3 nucleotides are TGTGCCACCAGCAGAGATCTAGGCAGGGCTCCTGAAGCTTTCTTT.

V and J are TRBV30 and TRBJ1-1; D unclear. CDR1 is GTSNPN, CDR2 SVGIG, per germline (reference sequence). There are 12 residues in the CDR3. With 3 bases removed from V and 1 base from J, the gap between germline ends came to 6 bases. CDR3 region: CAWRTQNTEAFF. In nucleotides, the CDR3 is TGTGCCTGGAGGACCCAGAACACTGAAGCTTTCTTT.

The V gene is TRBV7-6, the J gene TRBJ2-3; 10 nucleotides line up with TRBD2. Trimming took 2 bases from V and 3 from J; bases not matched to a gene: 5. The CDR3 totals 16 residues. The germline CDR1 and CDR2 sequences are SGHVS and FNYEAQ. The CDR3: CASSLRSSGGTDTQYF. CDR3 in DNA: TGTGCCAGCAGCTTAAGGTCTAGCGGGGGAACAGATACGCAGTATTTT.

In this sample, this clonotype turned up a few times. This chain connects TRBV6-6 to TRBJ1-5, with a weak D call TRBD1 (6 bases). The V gene's germline CDR1 is MNHNY and CDR2 SVGAGI (reference sequence). CDR3 length: 17 amino acids. V was cut by 7 bases and J by 0 bases, with 19 bases left in between. The CDR3, as DNA: TGTGCCAGCACCCCGGGAGGGGGGGGCTATAGCAATCAGCCCCAGCATTTT. Translated: CASTPGGGGYSNQPQHF.

The rearrangement uses TRBV30 and TRBJ2-5; a weak D match, TRBD1 (6 bases). CDR3 length equals 15 residues. Germline CDR1 GTSNPN, CDR2 SVGIG (reference sequence). Trimming stripped 0 bases from V and 4 bases from J, with 15 bases between. The CDR3 loop reads CAWSVSQGIGETQYF. CDR3 sequence (DNA): TGTGCCTGGAGTGTTTCCCAGGGGATAGGAGAGACCCAGTACTTC.

The chain has TRBV7-2 and TRBJ1-2; weak D call: TRBD1 (5 bases). The CDR3 totals 14 residues. V gave up 0 bases and J gave up 10 bases, with 15 bases separating them. The germline gives CDR1 SGHTA, CDR2 FQGNSA. The CDR3 spells CASSLAMNRFDYTF. The CDR3 DNA follows: TGTGCCAGCAGCTTAGCAATGAACAGGTTCGACTACACCTTC.

The chain links TRBV4-1 to TRBJ2-3, with D tentatively TRBD2 (6 bases). CDR3 length: 15 residues. Germline CDR1 is MGHRA and CDR2 is YSYEKL. The V end was cut by 4 bases, the J end by 3 bases, with 14 bases between. The CDR3 protein is CASSRSDRGTDTQYF. DNA of the CDR3: TGCGCCAGCAGCCGGTCAGATCGGGGGACAGATACGCAGTATTTT.

This clonotype was seen more than once but under ten times. The chain uses TRBV5-1 and TRBJ1-1; 7 nucleotides agree with TRBD1. CDR1 is SGHRS, CDR2 YFSETQ, per germline. Trimming at V came to 4 bases and at J to 3 bases, leaving 6 bases not matched to a gene. The CDR3 has 14 residues. The CDR3 coding sequence is TGCGCCAGCAGCCTCGGAGGGGGCTACACTGAAGCTTTCTTT. Its protein is CASSLGGGYTEAFF.

This clonotype has just a few counts. The CDR3 nucleotides are TGTGCCACTCGACAGGGGAACGAGCAGTACGTC. Its protein product is CATRQGNEQYV. The chain employs TRBV10-3 and TRBJ2-7; 8 bases match TRBD1. The CDR3 has 11 residues. Germline CDR1 and CDR2: ENHRY and SYGVKD. Trimming removed 10 bases from V and 5 bases from J; junction bases left unmatched: 4.

This clonotype was seen a single time. Its ends do not fully match the called genes, so a read error is possible. The rearrangement joins TRBV6-2 or TRBV6-3 to TRBJ1-2; no clear D. Germline CDR1 and CDR2: MNHEY and SVGEGT. This CDR3 region has 11 residues. The CDR3 DNA reads as TGTGCCAGCAGTTACGGAGGCGGCTACATCTTC. Amino acids: CASSYGGGYIF.

In its sample, this clonotype ranks as large (0.1 to 1%). The chain carries TRBV10-3 and TRBJ1-2, with TRBD1 matching 10 bases. The germline gives CDR1 ENHRY, CDR2 SYGVKD. This CDR3 spans 14 amino acids. With 9 bases clipped from V and 2 bases from J, the junction kept 6 bases outside the gene matches. The CDR3 DNA reads as TGTGCCATTGAACGGACAGGGGGAAACTATGGCTACACCTTC. It yields the protein CAIERTGGNYGYTF.

This clonotype counts as large. The CDR3 bases are TGTGCCAGCAGCTTGGATGGCTTTCACACCGGGGAGCTGTTTTTT. Its protein is CASSLDGFHTGELFF. The gene calls are TRBV5-5 and TRBJ2-2; D call uncertain. This CDR3 has 15 residues. Per the germline V gene, CDR1 is SGHKS and CDR2 is YYEKEE (reference sequence). Trimming cost V 0 bases and J 3 bases, with 9 bases left between them.

The CDR3 DNA is TGCAGTGCTAGCTCGCAGACCCAGTACTTC. Protein: CSASSQTQYF. This rearrangement joins TRBV20-1 to TRBJ2-5; D gene unclear. The germline V gene encodes CDR1 DFQATT and CDR2 SNEGSKA (reference sequence). Trimming shortened V by 3 bases and J by 6 bases, and 5 bases separated the two germline ends. The CDR3 extends over 10 amino acids.